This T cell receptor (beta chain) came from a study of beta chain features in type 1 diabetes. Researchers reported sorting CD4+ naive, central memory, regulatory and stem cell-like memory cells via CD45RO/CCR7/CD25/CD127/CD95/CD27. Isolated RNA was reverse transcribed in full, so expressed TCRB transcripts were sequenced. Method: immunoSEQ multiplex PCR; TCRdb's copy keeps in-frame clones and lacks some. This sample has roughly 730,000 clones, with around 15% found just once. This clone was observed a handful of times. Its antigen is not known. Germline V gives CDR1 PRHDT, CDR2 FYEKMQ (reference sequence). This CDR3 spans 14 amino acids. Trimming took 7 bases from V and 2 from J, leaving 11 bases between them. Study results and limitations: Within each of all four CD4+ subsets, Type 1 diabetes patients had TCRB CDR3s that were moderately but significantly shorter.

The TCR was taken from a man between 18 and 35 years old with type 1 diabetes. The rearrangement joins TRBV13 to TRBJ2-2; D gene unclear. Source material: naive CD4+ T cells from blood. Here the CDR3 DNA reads TGTGCCAGCATTCGGCAGGCCAACACCGGGGAGCTGTTTTTT. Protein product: CASIRQANTGELFF. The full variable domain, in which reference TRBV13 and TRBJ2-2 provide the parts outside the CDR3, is AAGVIQSPRHLIKEKRETATLKCYPIPRHDTVYWYQQGPGQDPQFLISFYEKMQSDKGSIPDRFSAQQFSDYHSELNMSSLELGDSALYFCASIRQANTGELFFGEGSRLTVL.